This TCR beta chain was found in a study of blood T cell repertoires in COVID-19. Study-wide context: COVID-19 samples, acute and convalescent, were from the United States, Italy and Spain. PBMCs, B-cell-depleted T cells, or T cells provided the cDNA or gDNA that made up the material.

This clone occurred once. CDR3 length: 15 amino acids. Germline CDR1 is MNHEY and CDR2 is SVGAGI. The V end was cut by 2 bases, the J end by 4 bases, with 12 bases between. Source study methods: Estimation of nucleated cell counts relied on the amplification of reference gene primers. The repertoire was sequenced with immunoSEQ multiplex PCR; TCRdb's copy has only in-frame clones and lacks some. The V and J calls and the clone size are those of that table, but D and trimming were determined from the DNA. There are about 120,000 clones in the sample; 79% occur only once, and 3% to 4.5% lies in the top ten.

The TCR originated in a woman aged 80 or over with acute or convalescent COVID-19. V and J are TRBV6-5 and TRBJ1-5; tentatively, D is TRBD1 (5 bases). The sequenced sample consisted of peripheral blood. This CDR3 is CASSYAGPINQPQHF. CDR3 DNA sequence: TGTGCCAGCAGTTACGCGGGGCCAATTAATCAGCCCCAGCATTTT.